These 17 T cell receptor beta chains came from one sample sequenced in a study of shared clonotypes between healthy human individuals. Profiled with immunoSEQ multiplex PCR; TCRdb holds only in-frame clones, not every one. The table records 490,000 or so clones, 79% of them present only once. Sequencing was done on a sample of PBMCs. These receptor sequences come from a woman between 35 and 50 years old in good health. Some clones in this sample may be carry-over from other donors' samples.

Here the CDR3 reads CASSIDPQGAKQFF. In nucleotides, the CDR3 is TGTGCCAGTAGTATAGATCCACAGGGGGCAAAGCAGTTCTTC. The V gene is TRBV19, the J gene TRBJ2-1; 9 positions agree with TRBD1. The V gene end was trimmed by 0 bases and the J gene end by 11 bases; junction bases not matched to a gene: 5. There are 14 residues in the CDR3. CDR1 and CDR2 from the germline V gene are LNHDA and SQIVND (reference sequence).

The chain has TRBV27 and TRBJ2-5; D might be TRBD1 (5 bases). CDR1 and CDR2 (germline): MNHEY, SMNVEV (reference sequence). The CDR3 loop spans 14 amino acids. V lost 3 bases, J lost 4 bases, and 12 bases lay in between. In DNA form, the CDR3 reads TGTGCCAGCAGTTTGCGGACATCGAGAGAGACCCAGTACTTC. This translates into CASSLRTSRETQYF.

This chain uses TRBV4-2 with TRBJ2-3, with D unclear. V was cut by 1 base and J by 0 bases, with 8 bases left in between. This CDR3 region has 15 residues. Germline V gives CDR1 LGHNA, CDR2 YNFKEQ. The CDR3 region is CASSQAPESTDTQYF. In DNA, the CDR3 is TGTGCCAGCAGCCAAGCGCCGGAAAGCACAGATACGCAGTATTTT.

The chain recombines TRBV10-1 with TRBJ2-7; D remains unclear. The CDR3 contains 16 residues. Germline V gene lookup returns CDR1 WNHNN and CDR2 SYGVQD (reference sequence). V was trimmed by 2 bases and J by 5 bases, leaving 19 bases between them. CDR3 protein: CASSEGYGRSRDEQYF. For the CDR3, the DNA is TGCGCCAGCAGTGAGGGCTACGGACGTTCTAGGGACGAGCAGTACTTC.

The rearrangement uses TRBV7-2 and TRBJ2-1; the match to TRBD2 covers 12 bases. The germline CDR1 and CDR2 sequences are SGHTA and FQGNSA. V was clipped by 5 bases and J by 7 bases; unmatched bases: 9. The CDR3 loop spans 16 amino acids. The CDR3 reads CASSTQTSGSGNEQFF. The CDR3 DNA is TGTGCCAGCAGCACTCAGACTAGCGGGAGTGGGAATGAGCAGTTCTTC. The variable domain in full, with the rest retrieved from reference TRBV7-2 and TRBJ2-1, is GAGVSQSPSNKVTEKGKDVELRCDPISGHTALYWYRQSLGQGLEFLIYFQGNSAPDKSGLPSDRFSAERTGGSVSTLTIQRTQQEDSAVYLCASSTQTSGSGNEQFFGPGTRLTVL.

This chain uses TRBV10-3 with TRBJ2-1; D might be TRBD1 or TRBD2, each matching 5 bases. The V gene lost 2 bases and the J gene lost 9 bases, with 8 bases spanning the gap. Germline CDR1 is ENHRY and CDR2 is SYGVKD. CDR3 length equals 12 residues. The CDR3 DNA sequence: TGTGCCATCAGTGAGCCCGGGGCTGAGCAGTTCTTC. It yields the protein CAISEPGAEQFF.

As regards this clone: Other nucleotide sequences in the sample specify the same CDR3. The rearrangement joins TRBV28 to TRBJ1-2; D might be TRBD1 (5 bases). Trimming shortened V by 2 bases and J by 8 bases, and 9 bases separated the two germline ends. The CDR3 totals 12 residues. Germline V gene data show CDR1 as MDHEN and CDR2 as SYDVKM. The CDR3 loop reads CASSLKGRGYTF. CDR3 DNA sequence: TGTGCCAGCAGTTTAAAGGGGAGGGGCTACACCTTC.

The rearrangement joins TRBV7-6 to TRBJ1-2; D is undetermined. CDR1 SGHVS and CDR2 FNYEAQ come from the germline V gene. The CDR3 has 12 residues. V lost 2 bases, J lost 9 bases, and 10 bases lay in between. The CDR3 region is CASSLRGDRYTF. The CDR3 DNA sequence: TGTGCCAGCAGCTTACGAGGAGATCGCTACACCTTC.

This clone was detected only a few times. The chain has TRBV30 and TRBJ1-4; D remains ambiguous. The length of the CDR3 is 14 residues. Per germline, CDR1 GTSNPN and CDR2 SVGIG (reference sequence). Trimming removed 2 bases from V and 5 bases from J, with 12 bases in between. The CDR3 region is CAWSQAFLNEKLFF. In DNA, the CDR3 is TGTGCCTGGAGTCAGGCATTCCTCAATGAAAAACTGTTTTTT.

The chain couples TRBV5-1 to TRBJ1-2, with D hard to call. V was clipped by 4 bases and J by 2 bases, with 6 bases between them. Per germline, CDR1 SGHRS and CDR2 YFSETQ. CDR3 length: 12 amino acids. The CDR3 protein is CASSIENYGYTF. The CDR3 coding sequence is TGCGCCAGCAGCATTGAAAACTATGGCTACACCTTC.

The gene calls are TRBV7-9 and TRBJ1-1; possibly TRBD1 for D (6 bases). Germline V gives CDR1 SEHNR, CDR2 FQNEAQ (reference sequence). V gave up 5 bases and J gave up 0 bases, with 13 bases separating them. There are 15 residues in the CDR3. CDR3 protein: CASSHDRTMNTEAFF. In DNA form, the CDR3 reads TGTGCCAGCAGCCACGACAGGACCATGAACACTGAAGCTTTCTTT.

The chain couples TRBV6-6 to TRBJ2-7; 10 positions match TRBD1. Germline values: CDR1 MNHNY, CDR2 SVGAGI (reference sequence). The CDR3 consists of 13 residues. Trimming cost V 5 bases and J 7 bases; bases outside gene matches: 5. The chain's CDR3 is CASSPDRGREQYF. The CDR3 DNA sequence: TGTGCCAGCAGTCCGGACAGGGGGAGGGAGCAGTACTTC.

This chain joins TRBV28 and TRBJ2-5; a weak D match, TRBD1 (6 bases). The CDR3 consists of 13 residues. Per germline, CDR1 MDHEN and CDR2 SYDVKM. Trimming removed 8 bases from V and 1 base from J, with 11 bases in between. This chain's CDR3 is CASLGQIQETQYF. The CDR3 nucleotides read TGTGCCAGCCTCGGACAGATCCAAGAGACCCAGTACTTC.

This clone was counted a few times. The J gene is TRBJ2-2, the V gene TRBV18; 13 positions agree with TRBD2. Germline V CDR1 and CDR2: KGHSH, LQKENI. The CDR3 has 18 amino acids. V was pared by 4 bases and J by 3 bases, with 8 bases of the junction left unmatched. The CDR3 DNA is TGTGCCAGCTCACGTCGGGGGACTAGCGGGACACACACCGGGGAGCTGTTTTTT. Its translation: CASSRRGTSGTHTGELFF.

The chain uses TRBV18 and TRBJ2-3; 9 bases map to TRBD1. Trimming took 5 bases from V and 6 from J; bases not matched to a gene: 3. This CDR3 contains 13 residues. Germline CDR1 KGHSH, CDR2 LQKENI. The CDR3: CASSSQGADTQYF. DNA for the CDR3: TGTGCCAGCTCATCACAGGGGGCGGATACGCAGTATTTT. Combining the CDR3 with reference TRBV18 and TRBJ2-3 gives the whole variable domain NAGVMQNPRHLVRRRGQEARLRCSPMKGHSHVYWYRQLPEEGLKFMVYLQKENIIDESGMPKERFSAEFPKEGPSILRIQQVVRGDSAAYFCASSSQGADTQYFGPGTRLTVL.

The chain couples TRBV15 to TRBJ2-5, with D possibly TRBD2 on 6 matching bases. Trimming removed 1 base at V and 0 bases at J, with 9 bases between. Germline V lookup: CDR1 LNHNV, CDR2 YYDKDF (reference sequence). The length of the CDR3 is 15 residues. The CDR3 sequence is CATSRVGGYQETQYF. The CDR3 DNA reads TGTGCCACCAGCAGAGTTGGGGGGTACCAAGAGACCCAGTACTTC.

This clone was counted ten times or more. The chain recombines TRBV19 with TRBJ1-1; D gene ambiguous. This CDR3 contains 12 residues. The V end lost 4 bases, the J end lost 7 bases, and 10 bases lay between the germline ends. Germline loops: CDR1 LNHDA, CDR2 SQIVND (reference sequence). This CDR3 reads CASSTLQGEAFF. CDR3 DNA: TGTGCCAGTAGTACACTTCAAGGTGAAGCTTTCTTT.